Listed below are T cell receptor beta chains from one sample, sequenced in a study of blood T cell repertoires in COVID-19. Assay used: immunoSEQ multiplex PCR; TCRdb lists only in-frame clones, some missing. In the table there are 10,000 to 15,000 clones, 83% of which are singletons. The sample comprised peripheral blood. These receptors were collected from a man aged 35-49 years with active or convalescent COVID-19. CDR3s include the opening cysteine and the closing phenylalanine or tryptophan. A D gene is named only where the DNA matches it firmly. Some rows mark clone size as missing; the rest say once, few, many or name a class of expanded clone.

TRBV6-4	TRBJ2-6	.	.	TGTGCCAGCAGTCCGGGACATCCTGGGGCCAACGTCCTGACTTTC	CASSPGHPGANVLTF
TRBV18	TRBJ2-1	.	.	TGTGCCAGCTCACCACGCGACTCTAGCTCCTACAATGAGCAGTTCTTC	CASSPRDSSSYNEQFF
TRBV10-1	TRBJ2-7	.	.	TGCGCCAGCAGGGACAACTCCTACGAGCAGTACTTC	CASRDNSYEQYF
TRBV7-2	TRBJ2-3	.	TRBD2	TGTGCCAGCAGGTTAGCGGGGGCTAGCACAGATACGCAGTATTTT	CASRLAGASTDTQYF
TRBV5-1	TRBJ1-6	.	TRBD1	TGCGCCAGCAGCAACTCAGGGGGTAATAATTCACCCCTCCACTTT	CASSNSGGNNSPLHF
TRBV11-3	TRBJ2-7	.	TRBD1	TGTGCCAGCAGCTCGGAGGGACAGGGGGCCTACGAGCAGTACTTC	CASSSEGQGAYEQYF
TRBV7-2	TRBJ2-1	.	.	TGTGCCAGCAGCTCCGGACAGCCCTCCTACAATGAGCAGTTCTTC	CASSSGQPSYNEQFF
TRBV12-5	TRBJ1-5	few	.	TGTGCTAGTGCCTTACAGAGCAATCAGCCCCAGCATTTT	CASALQSNQPQHF
TRBV5-4	TRBJ2-2	.	.	TGTGCCAGCAGCTTGGTGGGAGGGGGCACCGGGGAGCTGTTTTTT	CASSLVGGGTGELFF
TRBV4-2	TRBJ2-3	few	TRBD2	TGTGCCAGCAGCCAAGGGACTAGCGGGGGTGTAGATACGCAGTATTTT	CASSQGTSGGVDTQYF
TRBV5-1	TRBJ1-4	once	.	TGCGCCAGCAGCCCTTGGGGCAATGAAAAACTGTTTTTT	CASSPWGNEKLFF
TRBV6-6	TRBJ2-7	.	.	TGTGCCAGCCGGGGGCAGGGGGATCGGCAGTACTTC	CASRGQGDRQYF
TRBV12-5	TRBJ2-5	.	.	TGTGCTAGTGTCAGTCAAGAGACCCAGTACTTC	CASVSQETQYF
TRBV7-9	TRBJ1-1	.	.	TGTGCCAGCAGCTATGGACAGATAACCGGGACTGAAGCTTTCTTT	CASSYGQITGTEAFF
TRBV7-9	TRBJ2-6	.	.	TGTGCCAGCAGTTCCGGGAACTCTGGGGCCAACGTCCTGACTTTC	CASSSGNSGANVLTF
TRBV27	TRBJ1-5	.	.	TGTGCCAGCAGTTTTAATGCGGTCACCAATCAGCCCCAGCATTTT	CASSFNAVTNQPQHF
TRBV27	TRBJ2-7	.	.	TGTGCCAGCAGCCCAAGGCCGGGGAACGAGCAGTACTTC	CASSPRPGNEQYF
TRBV6-5	TRBJ2-2	.	.	TGTGCCAGCGGCAGGCGGGATGGCACCGGGGAGCTGTTTTTT	CASGRRDGTGELFF
TRBV12-3/TRBV12-4	TRBJ2-7	.	.	TGTGCCAGCAGTCACGGGAGTTACGAGCAGTACTTC	CASSHGSYEQYF
TRBV5-4	TRBJ2-1	.	TRBD1	TGTGCCAGCAGCCCCGGGACAGTCTCATACAATGAGCAGTTCTTC	CASSPGTVSYNEQFF
TRBV2	TRBJ2-3	medium-sized	TRBD2	TGTGCCAGCAGGCCGTCTAGCGGCTCGTCTGGAGATACGCAGTATTTT	CASRPSSGSSGDTQYF
TRBV30	TRBJ1-6	few	TRBD1	TGTGCCTGGGGACAGGGGCATTCACCCCTCCACTTT	CAWGQGHSPLHF
TRBV7-2	TRBJ1-4	.	.	TGTGCCAGCAGCCAGCAGGGGTTTAATGAAAAACTGTTTTTT	CASSQQGFNEKLFF
TRBV6-1	TRBJ1-5	.	TRBD1	TGTGCCAGCAGTGAATCTAGGGCAGGGGGCGGTCAGCCCCAGCATTTT	CASSESRAGGGQPQHF
TRBV7-2	TRBJ2-7	.	.	TGTGCCAGCAGCTTCCTCCTAGGAGGCGGTCTCGGCGAGCAGTACTTC	CASSFLLGGGLGEQYF
TRBV11-3	TRBJ2-3	.	TRBD1	TGTGCCAGCAGCAAGGGACAGGGAATGGATACGCAGTATTTT	CASSKGQGMDTQYF
TRBV5-1	TRBJ2-1	once	TRBD2	TGCGCCAGCAGCGGGGGACTAGCGGACAATGAGCAGTTCTTC	CASSGGLADNEQFF
TRBV9	TRBJ1-3	.	TRBD1	TGTGCCAGCAGCAGATCAACGGGACAGGGGGCGTCTGGAAACACCATATATTTT	CASSRSTGQGASGNTIYF
TRBV2	TRBJ1-6	.	.	TGTGCCAGCACCGGGACTTGGGGGGATTCACCCCTCCACTTT	CASTGTWGDSPLHF
TRBV11-1	TRBJ2-1	.	.	TGTGCCAGCAGCCTCTTGGGACAACTCTACAATGAGCAGTTCTTC	CASSLLGQLYNEQFF
TRBV7-9	TRBJ1-4	.	.	TGTGCCAGCAGCTTTGGGCTCTACAATGAAAAACTGTTTTTT	CASSFGLYNEKLFF
TRBV6-1	TRBJ2-3	once	.	TGTGCCAGCAGTGGCGGGACTCACCCCAGCACAGATACGCAGTATTTT	CASSGGTHPSTDTQYF
TRBV29-1	TRBJ2-3	.	TRBD1	TGCAGCGTTGAAGATCCATACTCAGGGGGAAACACAGATACGCAGTATTTT	CSVEDPYSGGNTDTQYF
TRBV12-5	TRBJ2-3	.	TRBD1	TGTGCTAGTGGTTTCGGACAGGCGCCCCAAGATACGCAGTATTTT	CASGFGQAPQDTQYF
TRBV2	TRBJ2-1	.	TRBD2	TGTGCCAGCAGTGCCGGGACTAGCGGGACCCTAAAATTCTTC	CASSAGTSGTLKFF
TRBV4-1	TRBJ2-6	.	.	TGCGCCAGCAGCCGAACCCCTAGCTCTGGGGCCAACGTCCTGACTTTC	CASSRTPSSGANVLTF
TRBV10-3	TRBJ2-7	.	TRBD1	TGTGCCATCAGTGAGTCGACAGGGGCACGCGAGCAGTACTTC	CAISESTGAREQYF
TRBV19	TRBJ2-7	.	.	TGTGCCAGTAGTATCAGGGAGGGGGACTACGAGCAGTACTTC	CASSIREGDYEQYF
TRBV7-8	TRBJ2-1	medium-sized	TRBD1	TGTGCCAGCAGCCCCCGACAGGGACCGTCCAATGAGCAGTTCTTC	CASSPRQGPSNEQFF
TRBV28	TRBJ2-2	.	TRBD1	TGTGCCAGCAGGACAAGACAGGGGGTTTACACCGGGGAGCTGTTTTTT	CASRTRQGVYTGELFF
TRBV14	TRBJ2-2	.	.	TGTGCCAGCAGCCAAGACAGGGTGGGCACCGGGGAGCTGTTTTTT	CASSQDRVGTGELFF
TRBV5-5	TRBJ1-2	.	TRBD1	TGTGCCAGCAGCTTGGAGGGACAGGGGAACTATGGCTACACCTTC	CASSLEGQGNYGYTF
TRBV7-9	TRBJ1-2	.	TRBD1	TGTGCCAGCAGACAAGACAGGGCGGACTACACCTTC	CASRQDRADYTF
TRBV24-1	TRBJ2-1	.	.	TGTGCCACCAGTGACCCGGGAAGGGCCCAGTTCTTC	CATSDPGRAQFF
TRBV12-5	TRBJ2-5	few	.	TGTGCTAGTGGTTCCCAGGAGACCCAGTACTTC	CASGSQETQYF
TRBV6-5	TRBJ1-2	.	TRBD1	TGTGCCAGCAGAAAGGACAGGGGTGACTATGGCTACACCTTC	CASRKDRGDYGYTF
TRBV7-9	TRBJ1-2	.	.	TGTGCCAGCAGGGAGCCGGGACATGTCGGCTACACCTTC	CASREPGHVGYTF
TRBV12-5	TRBJ2-7	.	TRBD2	TGTGCTAGTGGTTTGGGAGCCGGGACTAGCCAGGGAGAGCAGTACTTC	CASGLGAGTSQGEQYF
TRBV6-5	TRBJ1-1	.	TRBD1	TGTGCCAGCAGTTACCGGACAGGGAGGGCTGAAGCTTTCTTT	CASSYRTGRAEAFF
TRBV24-1	TRBJ2-1	once	TRBD1	TGTGCCACCAGTGCCTCGGGACAGGGGAACACCCACAATGAGCAGTTCTTC	CATSASGQGNTHNEQFF
TRBV11-3	TRBJ2-5	.	.	TGTGCCAGCAGCTTAGATTCTTTGGAGACGCCCGAAGAACAAGAGACCCAGTACTTC	CASSLDSLETPEEQETQYF
TRBV2	TRBJ2-7	.	.	TGTGCCAGCAGTCCTGAATCGGGAAGCTACGAGCAGTACTTC	CASSPESGSYEQYF
TRBV5-6	TRBJ1-5	.	TRBD1	TGTGCCAGCAGCTGGACAGGGGGCAATCAGCCCCAGCATTTT	CASSWTGGNQPQHF
TRBV30	TRBJ1-1	.	TRBD1	TGTGCCTGGAGTGTACTCCCGAAACAGGGGACTTTCTTT	CAWSVLPKQGTFF